The 27 T cell receptor beta chains below come from one sample, sequenced in a study of T cell responses to AZD1222 COVID-19 vaccine. Sequenced by immunoSEQ multiplex PCR; TCRdb stores in-frame clones only, minus some. Altogether under 200,000 clones are present, around 93% being singletons, with the ten largest covering under 2.5%. The material was peripheral blood, obtained on day 0 of AZD1222 vaccination. All receptors come from an adult in good health.

J is TRBJ1-5 and V is TRBV6-5; the D gene is possibly TRBD1 (6 bases). V lost 6 bases and J lost 6, with 9 bases in between. The CDR3 contains 12 residues. Germline loops: CDR1 MNHEY, CDR2 SVGAGI. The CDR3 is CASRQGSQPQHF. The CDR3 DNA is TGTGCCAGCAGACAGGGAAGTCAGCCCCAGCATTTT.

This clone showed up many times. The chain links TRBV7-2 to TRBJ1-3; D remains ambiguous. This CDR3 spans 14 amino acids. V dropped 4 bases and J dropped 0 bases, with 7 bases sitting between them. The germline V gene encodes CDR1 SGHTA and CDR2 FQGNSA. The CDR3 coding sequence is TGTGCCAGCAGCTGGGGAGCCTCTGGAAACACCATATATTTT. Protein product: CASSWGASGNTIYF.

The chain carries TRBV4-3 and TRBJ1-2; D is uncertain. The CDR3 spans 15 residues. Trimming cost V 2 bases and J 4 bases, with 14 bases left between them. CDR1 LGHNA and CDR2 YSLEER come from the germline V gene. The CDR3 sequence: CASSQTRAVGYGYTF. CDR3 DNA sequence: TGCGCCAGCAGCCAAACGCGGGCGGTTGGCTATGGCTACACCTTC.

This rearrangement joins TRBV28 to TRBJ1-1; D is uncertain. V was shortened by 8 bases and J by 4 bases, with 23 bases between the two germline ends. The length of the CDR3 is 16 residues. The germline V gene has CDR1 MDHEN and CDR2 SYDVKM. In DNA form, the CDR3 reads TGTGCCAGCTTTAATATTATAGGGTTAAGTGTCACTGAAGCTTTCTTT. Its protein is CASFNIIGLSVTEAFF.

This clone was seen only a few times. The genes are TRBV10-3 and TRBJ1-3, with 9 nucleotides matching TRBD1. Trimming took 11 bases from V and 6 from J; bases not matched to a gene: 8. This CDR3 contains 13 residues. The germline gives CDR1 ENHRY, CDR2 SYGVKD. The CDR3 is CAAGGQGTNTIYF. As DNA, the CDR3 is TGTGCCGCCGGGGGACAGGGTACAAACACCATATATTTT.

The J gene is TRBJ2-7, the V gene TRBV6-5, with TRBD1 identical over 7 bases. The CDR3 runs to 15 residues. Trimming removed 0 bases from V and 4 bases from J; junction bases left unmatched: 6. Germline V gene data show CDR1 as MNHEY and CDR2 as SVGAGI. CDR3 DNA: TGTGCCAGCAGTTACTCGAGGGACAGAACATACGAGCAGTACTTC. Its translation: CASSYSRDRTYEQYF.

In this sample, this clone turned up once. The chain joins TRBV27 to TRBJ1-5; D not certain. Deletions cut 2 bases from V and 6 bases from J, with 11 bases between. Germline-derived CDR1 and CDR2 are MNHEY and SMNVEV (reference sequence). This CDR3 comprises 14 residues. The CDR3 DNA follows: TGTGCCAGCAGTTTAGGTACAGTAGGTCAGCCCCAGCATTTT. Protein sequence: CASSLGTVGQPQHF.

This chain links TRBV5-5 with TRBJ2-7; D unclear. CDR1 SGHKS and CDR2 YYEKEE come from the germline V gene (reference sequence). CDR3 length: 14 amino acids. Between the trimmed V and J ends, which lost 4 bases and 2 bases, there was a span of 13 bases. CDR3 residues: CASSVTVPTYEQYF. The CDR3 DNA reads TGTGCCAGCAGCGTTACAGTACCCACCTACGAGCAGTACTTC.

The sample holds a few counts of this clone. This chain uses TRBV7-6 with TRBJ1-2; TRBD1 agrees at 8 bases. V trimming: 0 bases; J trimming: 4 bases; junction bases outside the gene matches: 7. CDR1 is SGHVS and CDR2 is FNYEAQ in the germline V gene. The CDR3 extends over 16 amino acids. As DNA, the CDR3 is TGTGCCAGCAGCTTAGCCTTAGGACAGGGCACCTATGGCTACACCTTC. Translation gives CASSLALGQGTYGYTF.

This chain connects TRBV7-9 to TRBJ2-2; D is perhaps TRBD1 (7 bases). Germline CDR1 is SEHNR and CDR2 is FQNEAQ (reference sequence). The CDR3 has 19 residues. V lost 6 bases and J 1 base, leaving 24 bases between the germline ends. The CDR3 sequence is CASSPSGGSDKVNTGELFF. In DNA form, the CDR3 reads TGTGCCAGCAGTCCCTCAGGGGGGAGCGATAAGGTGAACACCGGGGAGCTGTTTTTT.

The gene calls are TRBV23-1 and TRBJ2-1, with D possibly TRBD1 on 6 matching bases. TRBV23-1 is filed as an ORF, its function uncertain. Trimming removed 0 bases from V and 9 bases from J, with 15 bases in between. The length of the CDR3 is 15 residues. The CDR3 reads CASSQSSGQRSEQFF. CDR3 DNA sequence: TGCGCCAGCAGTCAATCGTCTGGACAGCGGAGTGAGCAGTTCTTC.

J is TRBJ1-4 and V is TRBV2; tentatively, D is TRBD1 (5 bases). Trimming left V 7 bases short and J 0 bases short, with 9 bases between. The CDR3 length is 14 residues. Germline loops: CDR1 SNHLY, CDR2 FYNNEI. The CDR3 reads CASIPGPTNEKLFF. The CDR3, as DNA: TGTGCCAGCATACCGGGGCCAACTAATGAAAAACTGTTTTTT.

The chain has TRBV5-1 and TRBJ2-5, with D perhaps matching TRBD2 (5 bases). Trimming cost V 0 bases and J 3 bases, with 6 bases left between them. The CDR3 runs to 13 residues. Germline-derived CDR1 and CDR2 are SGHRS and YFSETQ. DNA of the CDR3: TGCGCCAGCAGCTTGGTCGGGGAAGAGACCCAGTACTTC. Its protein product is CASSLVGEETQYF.

The chain employs TRBV5-4 and TRBJ1-1; D not resolved. This CDR3 has 13 residues. Germline CDR1 and CDR2: SGHNT and YYREEE (reference sequence). Trimming removed 7 bases at V and 0 bases at J, with 10 bases between. DNA of the CDR3: TGTGCCAGCCAAGCTACGGTGAACACTGAAGCTTTCTTT. Translation gives CASQATVNTEAFF.

V gene TRBV25-1 combines with J gene TRBJ1-1, with D unresolved. The germline gives CDR1 MGHDK, CDR2 SYGVNS. This CDR3 is built from 13 residues. Trimming took 3 bases from V and 7 from J, leaving 12 bases between them. DNA for the CDR3: TGTGCCAGCAGTGACGGATTAGGCTTTGAAGCTTTCTTT. Protein: CASSDGLGFEAFF.

The J gene is TRBJ2-1, the V gene TRBV28; D remains unclear. This CDR3 spans 15 amino acids. Germline-derived CDR1 and CDR2 are MDHEN and SYDVKM. Between the trimmed V and J ends, which lost 3 bases and 2 bases, there was a span of 11 bases. In DNA form, the CDR3 reads TGTGCCAGCAGTTTGGGCGGAGACCCCTACAATGAGCAGTTCTTC. The encoded protein is CASSLGGDPYNEQFF.

The rearrangement links TRBV28 to TRBJ1-2; D gene unclear. The CDR3 is made up of 11 amino acids. Germline lookup yields CDR1 MDHEN and CDR2 SYDVKM. Trimming removed 10 bases from V and 5 bases from J, with 11 bases in between. The CDR3: CATFYPYGYTF. The CDR3 DNA is TGTGCCACCTTTTATCCGTATGGCTACACCTTC.

V usage is TRBV14 and J usage is TRBJ2-3, with TRBD2 matching over 7 bases. Germline loops: CDR1 SGHDN, CDR2 FVKESK. This CDR3 has 16 amino acids. V shed 1 base and J 6 bases; nucleotides not matched to a gene: 10. The DNA of the CDR3 is TGTGCCAGCAGCCAAGGTGATCGGCGGGGGAAGGATACGCAGTATTTT. Translated, it gives CASSQGDRRGKDTQYF.

The rearrangement links TRBV29-1 to TRBJ1-1; 8 bases are a match to TRBD1. Germline CDR1 reads SQVTM; CDR2 reads ANQGSEA. The junction had 2 bases not matched to a gene; V was cut back by 7 bases and J by 1 base. CDR3 size: 12 residues. As DNA, the CDR3 is TGCAGCGGGACAGGGCCGAACACTGAAGCTTTCTTT. Amino acids: CSGTGPNTEAFF.

The CDR3 nucleotides are TGCGCCAGCAGTCATTACTTTGTAGGGGCAAATCAGCCCCAGCATTTT. Protein: CASSHYFVGANQPQHF. The V gene is TRBV23-1, the J gene TRBJ1-5; D possibly corresponds to TRBD1 (5 bases). TRBV23-1 falls under the ORF class, with uncertain function. This CDR3 has 16 residues. V gave up 3 bases and J gave up 4 bases, with 16 bases separating them.

The sample holds a few counts of this clone. The CDR3 DNA reads TGTGCCAGCAGCTTAGTAACAGGGAGCGGCACAGATACGCAGTATTTT. Encoded protein: CASSLVTGSGTDTQYF. This sequence joins TRBV7-6 and TRBJ2-3; possible D gene TRBD1, 6 bases. From germline, CDR1 is SGHVS and CDR2 FNYEAQ. The CDR3 is 16 residues long. Trimming left V 1 base short and J 1 base short, with 12 bases between.

The chain combines TRBV6-2 or TRBV6-3 with TRBJ2-5, with D perhaps TRBD1 (6 bases). The germline gives CDR1 MNHEY, CDR2 SVGEGT. V lost 2 bases and J 1 base, leaving 11 bases between the germline ends. This CDR3 contains 15 residues. CDR3 bases: TGTGCCAGCAGTTACGCACTACAGGGCCAAGAGACCCAGTACTTC. This translates into CASSYALQGQETQYF.

The chain couples TRBV5-5 to TRBJ1-5; possibly TRBD1 for D (5 bases). The CDR3 spans 14 residues. V lost 1 base and J lost 5, with 10 bases in between. Germline values: CDR1 SGHKS, CDR2 YYEKEE (reference sequence). DNA for the CDR3: TGTGCCAGCAGCTTGCCCGGGGGAGATCAGCCCCAGCATTTT. As protein: CASSLPGGDQPQHF.

V usage is TRBV10-3 and J usage is TRBJ2-5; D not certain. Germline loops: CDR1 ENHRY, CDR2 SYGVKD. The V end lost 5 bases, the J end lost 2 bases, and 12 bases lay between the germline ends. The CDR3 has 14 amino acids. The CDR3 region is CAISPLEVQETQYF. The DNA for the CDR3 is TGTGCCATCAGTCCCCTGGAAGTACAAGAGACCCAGTACTTC.

The chain carries TRBV3-1 (or the pseudogene TRBV3-2) and TRBJ1-1; unclear D gene. The CDR3 totals 14 residues. Looked up from germline, CDR1 is LGHDT and CDR2 is YNNKEL (reference sequence). V was clipped by 2 bases and J by 7 bases, with 14 bases between them. CDR3 nucleotide sequence: TGTGCCAGCAGCCAAAAACTTGGACGACGTGAAGCTTTCTTT. Translating gives CASSQKLGRREAFF.

The chain recombines TRBV2 with TRBJ2-7; TRBD1 agrees at 12 bases. The CDR3 is 15 amino acids. V lost 7 bases to trimming and J lost 5 bases; unmatched junction nucleotides: 9. Germline V gives CDR1 SNHLY, CDR2 FYNNEI. CDR3 amino acids: CASNSGRDRGHEQYF. CDR3 bases: TGTGCCAGCAACTCCGGACGGGACAGGGGGCACGAGCAGTACTTC.

For the CDR3, the DNA is TGCGCCAGCAGCCCTCAGGATAACACTGAAGCTTTCTTT. It specifies CASSPQDNTEAFF. The J gene is TRBJ1-1, the V gene TRBV4-1; D ambiguous. The germline CDR1 and CDR2 sequences are MGHRA and YSYEKL. CDR3 size: 13 residues. Trimming shortened V by 4 bases and J by 2 bases, and 8 bases separated the two germline ends.